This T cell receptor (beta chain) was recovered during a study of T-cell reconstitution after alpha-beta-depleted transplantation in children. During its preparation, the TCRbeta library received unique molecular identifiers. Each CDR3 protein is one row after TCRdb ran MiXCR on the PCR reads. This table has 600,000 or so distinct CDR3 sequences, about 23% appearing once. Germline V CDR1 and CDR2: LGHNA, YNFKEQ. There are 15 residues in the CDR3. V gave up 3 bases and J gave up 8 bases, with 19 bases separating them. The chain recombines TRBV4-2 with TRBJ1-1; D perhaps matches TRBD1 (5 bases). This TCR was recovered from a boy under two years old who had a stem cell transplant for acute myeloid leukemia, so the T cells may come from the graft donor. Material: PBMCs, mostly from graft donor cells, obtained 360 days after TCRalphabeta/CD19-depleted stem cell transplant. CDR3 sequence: CASSQDLGLTSEAFF. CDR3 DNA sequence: TGTGCCAGCAGCCAGGACTTGGGACTTACCTCCGAAGCTTTCTTT.